These 5 T cell receptor beta chains were all obtained from the same sample, sequenced in a study of post-analysis software for immune sequencing data. Study-wide points: TRBV5-6, TRBV5-1 and TRBV20-1 were among 4 or 5 TRBV segments more frequent in patients than controls.

The TCR beta cDNA libraries contained unique molecular identifiers. TCRdb ran MiXCR on the PCR reads and lists one entry per CDR3 protein. The repertoire consists of about 540,000 distinct CDR3 sequences, with around a third occurring once and the leading ten covering 6%. Their antigen targets remain unknown. Sequencing input: blood. The receptors here all came from a girl aged 2-17 years with multiple sclerosis.

CDR3: CAISPGYNEQFF. Written as DNA, the CDR3 is TGTGCCATCAGCCCGGGGTACAATGAGCAGTTCTTC. The gene calls are TRBV10-3 and TRBJ2-1, with D possibly matching TRBD2 (5 bases). CDR1 is ENHRY and CDR2 is SYGVKD in the germline V gene. The CDR3 spans 12 residues. V was clipped by 6 bases and J by 4 bases, with 7 bases between them.

This clonotype has a handful of counts. This rearrangement joins TRBV4-1 to TRBJ1-1; D remains ambiguous. The germline CDR1 and CDR2 sequences are MGHRA and YSYEKL. The CDR3 is 12 residues long. The V end was cut by 0 bases, the J end by 4 bases, with 3 bases between. The CDR3 nucleotides read TGCGCCAGCAGCCAAGATGGCACTGAAGCTTTCTTT. Amino acid sequence: CASSQDGTEAFF.

This chain links TRBV7-2 with TRBJ2-5; 12 bases align to TRBD2. The ends lost 1 base at V and 5 bases at J; junction bases unmatched: 17. CDR3 size: 20 residues. Germline V gene data show CDR1 as SGHTA and CDR2 as FQGNSA. The chain's CDR3 is CASSLVLTSGGYSGSETQYF. In DNA form, the CDR3 reads TGTGCCAGCAGCTTAGTCTTGACTAGCGGGGGCTATTCCGGGTCGGAGACCCAGTACTTC.

This clonotype was counted between two and nine times. V and J are TRBV11-2 and TRBJ2-5, with 12 nucleotides matching TRBD2. Germline V gives CDR1 SGHAT, CDR2 FQNNGV. The CDR3 length is 18 residues. J lost 0 bases, V lost 5 bases, and 10 bases had no gene match. The CDR3 sequence is CASSPRLAGAMHQETQYF. CDR3 nucleotides: TGTGCCAGCAGCCCACGACTAGCGGGGGCGATGCACCAAGAGACCCAGTACTTC.

The chain employs TRBV12-3 or TRBV12-4 and TRBJ2-7; 7 bases line up with TRBD1. This CDR3 is built from 14 residues. The CDR3 DNA sequence: TGTGCTTTCTCACCGGTGGACAGGTCCTACGAGCAGTACTTC. It specifies CAFSPVDRSYEQYF.